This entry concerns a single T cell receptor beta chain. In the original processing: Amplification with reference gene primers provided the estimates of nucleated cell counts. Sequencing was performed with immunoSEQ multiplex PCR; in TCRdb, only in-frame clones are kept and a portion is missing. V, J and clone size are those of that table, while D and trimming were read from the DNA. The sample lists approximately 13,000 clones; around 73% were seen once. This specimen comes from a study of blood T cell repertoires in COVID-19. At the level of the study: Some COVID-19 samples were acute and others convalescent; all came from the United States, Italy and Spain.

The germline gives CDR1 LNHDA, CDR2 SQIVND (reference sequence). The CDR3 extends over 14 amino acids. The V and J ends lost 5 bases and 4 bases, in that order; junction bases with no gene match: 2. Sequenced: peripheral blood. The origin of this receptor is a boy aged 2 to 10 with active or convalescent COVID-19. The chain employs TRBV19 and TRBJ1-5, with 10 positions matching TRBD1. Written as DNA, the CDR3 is TGTGCCAGTAGTTGGACAGGGGGGAATCAGCCCCAGCATTTT. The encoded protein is CASSWTGGNQPQHF.